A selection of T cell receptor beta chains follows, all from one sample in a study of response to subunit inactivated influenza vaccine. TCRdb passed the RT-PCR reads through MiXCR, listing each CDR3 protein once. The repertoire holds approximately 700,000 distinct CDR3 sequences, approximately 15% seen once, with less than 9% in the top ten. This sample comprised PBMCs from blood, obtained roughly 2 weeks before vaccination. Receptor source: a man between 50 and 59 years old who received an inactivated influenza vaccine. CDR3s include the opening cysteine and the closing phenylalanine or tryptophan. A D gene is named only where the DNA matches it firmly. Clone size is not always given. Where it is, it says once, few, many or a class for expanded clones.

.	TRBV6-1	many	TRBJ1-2	TGTGCCAGCAGGGTACAGGGTGGGTATGGCTACACCTTC	CASRVQGGYGYTF
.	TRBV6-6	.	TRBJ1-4	TGTGCCAGCAGCCGTCCTAATGAAAAACTGTTTTTT	CASSRPNEKLFF
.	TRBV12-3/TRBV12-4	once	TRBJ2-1	TGTGCCAGCAGATACCGGGACGCAAGGGGTGAGCAGTTCTTC	CASRYRDARGEQFF
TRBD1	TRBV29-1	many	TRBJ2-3	TGCAGCGTTAAAGACAGGGGGCGGTTCGCAGATACGCAGTATTTT	CSVKDRGRFADTQYF
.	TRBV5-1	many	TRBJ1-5	TGTGCCAGCAGCTTGGCTGGGAATAGCAATCAGCCCCAGCATTTT	CASSLAGNSNQPQHF
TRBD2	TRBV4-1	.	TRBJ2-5	TGCGCCAGCAGCTCCTGGACTAGCGGGGAAAAGACCCAGTACTTC	CASSSWTSGEKTQYF
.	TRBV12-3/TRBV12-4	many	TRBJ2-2	TGTGCCAGCAGTTTATCGATCACCGGGGAGCTGTTTTTT	CASSLSITGELFF
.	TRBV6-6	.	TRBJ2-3	TGTGCCAGCAGTTATTGGGAGGATACGCAGTATTTT	CASSYWEDTQYF
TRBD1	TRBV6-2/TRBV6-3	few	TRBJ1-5	TGTGCCAGCAGTCACAGGGGCCCCTTCAATAGCAATCAGCCCCAGCATTTT	CASSHRGPFNSNQPQHF
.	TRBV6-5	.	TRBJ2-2	TGTGCCAGCAGTTCGCCCGGGACAAGCACCGGGGAGCTGTTTTTT	CASSSPGTSTGELFF
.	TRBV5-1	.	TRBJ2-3	TGCGCCAGCAGCTTGGACCAGCTTACAGATACGCAGTATTTT	CASSLDQLTDTQYF
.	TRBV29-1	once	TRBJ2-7	TGCAGCGTTGAAGGACATTTTAACGAGCAGTACTTC	CSVEGHFNEQYF
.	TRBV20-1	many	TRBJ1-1	TGCAGTGCTAGAGATCTGAAAAACACTGAAGCTTTCTTT	CSARDLKNTEAFF
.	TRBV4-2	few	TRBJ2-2	TGTGCCAGCAGCCAAGTCGGGGGGCCTCCCGGGGAGCTGTTTTTT	CASSQVGGPPGELFF
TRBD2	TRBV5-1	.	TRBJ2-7	TGCGCCAGCAGCTTGGTCCGGCAGGGAGGGACCGTCGAGCAGTACTTC	CASSLVRQGGTVEQYF
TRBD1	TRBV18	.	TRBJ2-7	TGTGCCAGCTCACCCAACACAGGGGTCGTCTCCTACGAGCAGTACTTC	CASSPNTGVVSYEQYF
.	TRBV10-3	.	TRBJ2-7	TGTGCCATCAAAGGGAGTTCCGAGCAGTACTTC	CAIKGSSEQYF
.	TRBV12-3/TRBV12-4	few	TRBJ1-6	TGTGCCAGCACCTTGGGTGGAAATTCACCCCTCCACTTT	CASTLGGNSPLHF
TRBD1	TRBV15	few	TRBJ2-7	TGTGCCACCAGCAGAGAAGACAGGGGGCGGGAGCAGTACTTC	CATSREDRGREQYF
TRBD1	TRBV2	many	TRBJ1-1	TGTGCCAGCCACAGGGGGCGACTTACGACGAACACTGAAGCTTTCTTT	CASHRGRLTTNTEAFF
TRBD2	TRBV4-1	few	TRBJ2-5	TGCGCCAGCAGCCAAGCTGCTAGCGGGGGGGGCTTGGCGTCGTTACAACAAGAGACCCAGTACTTC	CASSQAASGGGLASLQQETQYF
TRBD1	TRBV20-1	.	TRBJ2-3	TGCAGTGCTAGAGAGGGGGACTGGGACAGGTGGCCAGATACGCAGTATTTT	CSAREGDWDRWPDTQYF
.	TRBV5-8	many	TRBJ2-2	TGTGCCAGCAGCTTGGCACAGAACACCGGGGAGCTGTTTTTT	CASSLAQNTGELFF
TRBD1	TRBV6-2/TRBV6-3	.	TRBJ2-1	TGTGCCAGCAGTCGCGGCGGGACAGGATCGTATGAGCAGTTCTTC	CASSRGGTGSYEQFF
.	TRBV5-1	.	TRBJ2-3	TGCGCCAGCAGCTACTCACCGACGGCCCACACAGATACGCAGTATTTT	CASSYSPTAHTDTQYF
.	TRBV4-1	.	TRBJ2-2	TGCGCCAGCAGCCGAACGGGACTCCACACCGGGGAGCTGTTTTTT	CASSRTGLHTGELFF
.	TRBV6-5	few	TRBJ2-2	TGTGCCAGCAGTTATTGGCGAGATACCGGGGAGCTGTTTTTT	CASSYWRDTGELFF
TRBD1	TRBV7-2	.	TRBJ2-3	TGTGCCAGCAGCAGCAGACAGGGTTCCGATACGCAGTATTTT	CASSSRQGSDTQYF
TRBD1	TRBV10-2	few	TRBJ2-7	TGCGCCAGCAGGAGACAGGGTTGGAGCTCCTACGAGCAGTACTTC	CASRRQGWSSYEQYF
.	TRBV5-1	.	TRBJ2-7	TGCGCCAGCAGCCCAGCTGCGGGTGCCCGTCCCTACGAGCAGTACTTC	CASSPAAGARPYEQYF
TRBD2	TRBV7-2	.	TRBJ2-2	TGTGCCACCGCGCCTAGCGGGAGTTATACCGGGGAGCTGTTTTTT	CATAPSGSYTGELFF
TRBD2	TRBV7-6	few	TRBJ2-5	TGTGCCAGCAGCTTAAGCGGGGGGGCCGCGGAGACCCAGTACTTC	CASSLSGGAAETQYF
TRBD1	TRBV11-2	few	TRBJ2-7	TGTGCCAGCAGCTCCTCCTACTATGAGACAGGGGAGCACGAGCAGTACTTC	CASSSSYYETGEHEQYF
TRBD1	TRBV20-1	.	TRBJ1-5	TGCTGTGCTACAGGGGCGTCAGGGGCTCGCAATCAGCCCCAGCATTTT	CCATGASGARNQPQHF
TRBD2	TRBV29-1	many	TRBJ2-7	TGCAGCGTTGTATGGCGGGAGGACCCCTACGAGCAGTACTTC	CSVVWREDPYEQYF
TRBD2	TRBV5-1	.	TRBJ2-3	TGCGCCAGCAGCTGGAGCGGGAGAGGTACAGATACGCAGTATTTT	CASSWSGRGTDTQYF
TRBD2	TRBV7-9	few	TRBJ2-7	TGTGCCAGCAGCTTTCCCTTAGCGGGAGGGTTAAAGCAGTACTTC	CASSFPLAGGLKQYF
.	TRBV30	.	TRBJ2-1	TGTGCCTGGAGTGCTGCATCCCACAATGAGCAGTTCTTC	CAWSAASHNEQFF
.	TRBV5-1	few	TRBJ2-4	TGCGCCAGCAGCCCACAGGGTAGCGTGCGTTTAGCCAAAAACATTCAGTACTTC	CASSPQGSVRLAKNIQYF
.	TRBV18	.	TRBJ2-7	TGTGCCAGCTCGCCCAATCCAGGGGAGCAGTACTTC	CASSPNPGEQYF
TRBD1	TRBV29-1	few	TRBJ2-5	TGCAGCGTTGCGACCGGGACAGGGGGCATCCCCCAGTACTTC	CSVATGTGGIPQYF
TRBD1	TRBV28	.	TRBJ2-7	TGTGCCAGCAGTCCCTTTCGCGACAGGGGTTACGAGCAGTACTTC	CASSPFRDRGYEQYF
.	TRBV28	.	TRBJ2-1	TGTGCCAGCAGTTTAGGGGGTTCTGGTTCGGATGAGCAGTTCTTC	CASSLGGSGSDEQFF
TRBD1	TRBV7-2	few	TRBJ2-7	TGTGCCAGCAGCCTTAGGGTGAAACAGGGGAAGCAGTACTTC	CASSLRVKQGKQYF
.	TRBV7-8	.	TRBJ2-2	TGTGCCAGCAGCTCCCTCGGACCTTTTCGGAACACCGGGGAGCTGTTTTTT	CASSSLGPFRNTGELFF
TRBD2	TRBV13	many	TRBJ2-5	TGTGCCAGCAGCTTCGGGACTAGAGAGGAGACCCAGTACTTC	CASSFGTREETQYF
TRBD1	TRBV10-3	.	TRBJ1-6	TGTGCCATCAGTGAGAAACCCGGGACAGGCAACTCACCCCTCCACTTT	CAISEKPGTGNSPLHF
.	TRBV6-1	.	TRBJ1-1	TGTGCCAGCAGACACGGTTACGGGGGCCCTCCACATTTGAACACTGAAGCTTTCTTT	CASRHGYGGPPHLNTEAFF
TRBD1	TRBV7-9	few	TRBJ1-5	TGTGCCAGCAGTTCGACAGGGGCCAGCAATCAGCCCCAGCATTTT	CASSSTGASNQPQHF
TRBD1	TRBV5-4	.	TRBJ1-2	TGTGCCAGCAGCCCGCTTCAGGGACAGAACTATGGCTACACCTTC	CASSPLQGQNYGYTF
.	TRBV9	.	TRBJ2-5	TGTGCCAGCAGCGCTGCGGGACCACAAGAGACCCAGTACTTC	CASSAAGPQETQYF
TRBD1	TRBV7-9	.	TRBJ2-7	TGTGCCAGCAACTTGGGGACAGGGCAAGACGAGCAGTACTTC	CASNLGTGQDEQYF
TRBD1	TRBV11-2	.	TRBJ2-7	TGTGCCAGCAGCTTAGCACAGGGGACCTCCTACGAGCAGTACTTC	CASSLAQGTSYEQYF
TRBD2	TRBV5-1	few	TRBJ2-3	TGCGCCAGCAGCTTGGCCGGGGTAGCGGGGACCACAGATACGCAGTATTTT	CASSLAGVAGTTDTQYF